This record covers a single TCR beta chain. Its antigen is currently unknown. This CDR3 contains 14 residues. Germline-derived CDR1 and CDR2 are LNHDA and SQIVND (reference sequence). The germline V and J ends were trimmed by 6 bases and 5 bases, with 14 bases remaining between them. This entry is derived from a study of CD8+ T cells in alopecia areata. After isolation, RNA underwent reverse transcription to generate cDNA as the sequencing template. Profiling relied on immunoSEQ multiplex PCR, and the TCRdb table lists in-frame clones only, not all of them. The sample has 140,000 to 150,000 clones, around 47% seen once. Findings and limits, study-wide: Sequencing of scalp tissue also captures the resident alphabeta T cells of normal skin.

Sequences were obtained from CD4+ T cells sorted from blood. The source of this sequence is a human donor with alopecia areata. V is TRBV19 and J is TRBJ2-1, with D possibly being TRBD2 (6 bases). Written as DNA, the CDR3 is TGTGCCAGTAGCCTCGGGAGTCGTAACAATGAGCAGTTCTTC. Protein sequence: CASSLGSRNNEQFF.